Following are 12 T cell receptor beta chains from one sample sequenced in a study of T cells in Graves' hyperthyroidism and ophthalmopathy. There were TCR beta CDR3 regions amplified from RNA transcripts. The HTBI primer set served for first-round RT-PCR of the TCR CDR3. TCRdb itself ran the multiplex PCR reads through MiXCR, one entry per CDR3 protein. Found here are hundreds of thousands of distinct CDR3 sequences, 15% to 19% of them singletons; the top ten hold 11% to 15%. Sequences were obtained from blood. The receptors were sampled from a woman in her late teens or twenties with Graves' hyperthyroidism.

This clonotype was picked up many times. The chain uses TRBV12-3 or TRBV12-4 and TRBJ2-3; D unresolved. This CDR3 region has 13 residues. The germline V and J ends were trimmed by 6 bases and 4 bases, with 11 bases remaining between them. Here the CDR3 reads CASRFIRADTQYF. The CDR3 bases are TGTGCCAGCAGATTCATACGGGCAGATACGCAGTATTTT.

This clonotype was seen at least ten times. This sequence joins TRBV5-1 and TRBJ1-6; a weak D match, TRBD1 (5 bases). Trimming left V 5 bases short and J 6 bases short, with 9 bases between. Germline CDR1 and CDR2: SGHRS and YFSETQ. The CDR3 sequence is 13 residues long. In nucleotides, the CDR3 is TGCGCCAGCAGTGGGCAGGGTAATTCACCCCTCCACTTT. It translates to CASSGQGNSPLHF.

This clonotype was observed many times. This rearrangement joins TRBV29-1 to TRBJ1-1; D may be TRBD1 (6 bases). This CDR3 is 12 amino acids long. Germline CDR1 SQVTM, CDR2 ANQGSEA. V was cut by 5 bases and J by 4 bases, with 11 bases left in between. The DNA for the CDR3 is TGCAGCGTTCACCAGGGGATCACTGAAGCTTTCTTT. Protein sequence: CSVHQGITEAFF.

In regard to this clonotype: It may be a read error: a sequence one base away is much more abundant. The V and J genes are TRBV6-1 and TRBJ1-5; TRBD1 matches at 7 bases. The CDR3 is made up of 15 amino acids. V was pared by 5 bases and J by 3 bases, with 7 bases of the junction left unmatched. The germline CDR1 and CDR2 sequences are MNHNS and SASEGT. In DNA form, the CDR3 reads TGTGCCAGCAGTCGCGGGACAGTTAACAATCAGCCCCAGCATTTT. The encoded protein is CASSRGTVNNQPQHF.

The count of this clonotype is one. The V and J genes are TRBV5-1 and TRBJ1-1; possibly TRBD1 for D (6 bases). Per germline, CDR1 SGHRS and CDR2 YFSETQ. The CDR3 has 13 residues. V lost 5 bases and J 3 bases, leaving 11 bases between the germline ends. The CDR3 loop is CASRGGADTEAFF. CDR3 bases: TGCGCCAGCAGAGGGGGAGCGGACACTGAAGCTTTCTTT. Full variable domain (rest looked up from reference TRBV5-1 and TRBJ1-1): KAGVTQTPRYLIKTRGQQVTLSCSPISGHRSVSWYQQTPGQGLQFLFEYFSETQRNKGNFPGRFSGRQFSNSRSEMNVSTLELGDSALYLCASRGGADTEAFFGQGTRLTVV.

The chain couples TRBV24-1 to TRBJ2-5, with D unresolved. Germline CDR1 is KGHDR and CDR2 is SFDVKD. The germline V and J ends were trimmed by 2 bases and 0 bases, with 3 bases remaining between them. The CDR3 consists of 13 residues. CDR3 sequence reads: CATSDSYQETQYF. CDR3 nucleotides: TGTGCCACCAGTGATTCGTACCAAGAGACCCAGTACTTC.

About this clonotype itself: Being one base from a much bigger clone, this may be a read error. A read error is likely, as this CDR3 ends without the conserved phenylalanine or tryptophan. The chain couples TRBV12-3 or TRBV12-4 to TRBJ1-1; the D is unclear. The germline V and J ends were trimmed by 3 bases and 0 bases, with 8 bases remaining between them. The CDR3 has 14 amino acids. The CDR3 is CASSLDSLNTEAFL. CDR3 DNA sequence: TGTGCCAGCAGTTTGGACTCATTGAACACTGAAGCTTTCCTT.

This clonotype was observed a handful of times. V gene TRBV12-5 combines with J gene TRBJ2-7; D gene ambiguous. Trimming left V 1 base short and J 6 bases short, with 10 bases between. CDR1 LGHNT and CDR2 FRNRAP come from the germline V gene. The CDR3 runs to 13 residues. The CDR3 nucleotides are TGTGCTAGTGGTTTGGAGGCAGAAGGCGAGCAGTACTTC. It is translated as CASGLEAEGEQYF.

In this sample, this clonotype turned up a few times. The V gene is TRBV6-1, the J gene TRBJ2-1, with D perhaps matching TRBD1 or TRBD2 (5 bases each). Trimming left V 6 bases short and J 0 bases short, with 15 bases between. CDR3 size: 16 residues. Germline V CDR1 and CDR2: MNHNS, SASEGT. The DNA of the CDR3 is TGTGCCAGCAGCGACAGCGGACTGAGCTCCTACAATGAGCAGTTCTTC. Amino acid sequence: CASSDSGLSSYNEQFF.

The chain's CDR3 is CASSQDSRQVAQPQHF. CDR3 in DNA: TGCGCCAGCAGCCAAGACTCGAGACAGGTAGCTCAGCCCCAGCATTTT. The J gene is TRBJ1-5, the V gene TRBV4-1; tentative D call: TRBD1 (6 bases). This CDR3 is 16 amino acids long. Per the germline V gene, CDR1 is MGHRA and CDR2 is YSYEKL. The ends were cut back, 0 bases at V and 6 bases at J, with 15 bases in the middle.

This clonotype came up many times. This chain links TRBV27 with TRBJ2-7; 8 bases align to TRBD2. The CDR3 extends over 15 amino acids. Germline V CDR1 and CDR2: MNHEY, SMNVEV (reference sequence). After removal of 3 bases from V and 0 bases from J, the junction contained 4 bases not matched to a gene. The CDR3 is CASSLYGTSSYEQYF. CDR3 coding DNA: TGTGCCAGCAGTTTGTATGGGACTAGCTCCTACGAGCAGTACTTC.

V and J are TRBV7-9 and TRBJ1-4, with 9 bases fitting TRBD1. This CDR3 comprises 16 residues. The ends lost 5 bases at V and 7 bases at J; junction bases unmatched: 11. Germline CDR1 and CDR2: SEHNR and FQNEAQ (reference sequence). CDR3 residues: CASSIQQGARPEKLFF. The CDR3 region has the DNA TGTGCCAGCAGCATCCAACAGGGGGCTAGGCCTGAAAAACTGTTTTTT.